The 6 T cell receptor beta chains below come from one sample, sequenced in a study of cytomegalovirus exposure and HLA in healthy donors. The PCR had 60 Vbeta and 13 Jbeta primers. Some clones are missing from TCRdb's copy, which holds only in-frame ones; the method was immunoSEQ multiplex PCR. The data hold 55,000 to 85,000 clones, with 80% to 90% observed a single time. Sequencing was carried out using PBMCs. The source is a woman aged 25 to 45 in good health and CMV-seronegative.

This chain connects TRBV27 to TRBJ2-7, with D possibly TRBD1 on 6 matching bases. The CDR3 has 12 residues. Looked up from germline, CDR1 is MNHEY and CDR2 is SMNVEV (reference sequence). The V end was cut by 8 bases, the J end by 5 bases, with 13 bases between. CDR3 in amino acids: CASRATGNEQYF. In DNA form, the CDR3 reads TGTGCCAGCCGCGCTACAGGGAACGAGCAGTACTTC.

The rearrangement uses TRBV5-1 and TRBJ2-4; 9 bases align to TRBD1. Germline V gene data show CDR1 as SGHRS and CDR2 as YFSETQ. The CDR3 consists of 19 residues. The V gene end was trimmed by 0 bases and the J gene end by 0 bases; junction bases not matched to a gene: 10. CDR3 residues: CASSLARVDRGRAKNIQYF. CDR3 DNA: TGCGCCAGCAGCTTGGCAAGGGTGGACAGGGGACGAGCCAAAAACATTCAGTACTTC.

The V and J genes are TRBV5-8 and TRBJ2-1; D may be TRBD2 (6 bases). V was trimmed by 0 bases and J by 16 bases, leaving 11 bases between them. Germline loops: CDR1 SGHTS, CDR2 YDEGEE. This CDR3 is 11 amino acids long. The CDR3 nucleotides read TGTGCCAGCAGCTTGGCCCCGGGACTTTTCTTC. Residues: CASSLAPGLFF.

This chain links TRBV27 with TRBJ1-2; a weak D match, TRBD1 (6 bases). Germline CDR1 reads MNHEY; CDR2 reads SMNVEV (reference sequence). The CDR3 has 13 residues. The V and J ends lost 7 bases and 4 bases respectively, with 13 bases between them. CDR3 bases: TGTGCCAGCAATCCAGGGGACGGCTATGGCTACACCTTC. Translated: CASNPGDGYGYTF.

The chain recombines TRBV7-6 with TRBJ1-1; no clear D gene. The ends were cut back, 0 bases at V and 4 bases at J, with 9 bases in the middle. This CDR3 has 14 residues. Germline V CDR1 and CDR2: SGHVS, FNYEAQ. CDR3 DNA: TGTGCCAGCAGCTTAGCGCGGGGTAGCACTGAAGCTTTCTTT. Translated: CASSLARGSTEAFF.

The gene calls are TRBV10-1 and TRBJ1-1; 8 bases align to TRBD1. Germline V gene sequence: CDR1 WNHNN, CDR2 SYGVQD (reference sequence). V shed 3 bases and J 4 bases; nucleotides not matched to a gene: 4. CDR3 length equals 14 residues. Here the CDR3 reads CASSDSGGRTEAFF. The CDR3 DNA follows: TGCGCCAGCAGTGATTCAGGGGGCCGCACTGAAGCTTTCTTT.